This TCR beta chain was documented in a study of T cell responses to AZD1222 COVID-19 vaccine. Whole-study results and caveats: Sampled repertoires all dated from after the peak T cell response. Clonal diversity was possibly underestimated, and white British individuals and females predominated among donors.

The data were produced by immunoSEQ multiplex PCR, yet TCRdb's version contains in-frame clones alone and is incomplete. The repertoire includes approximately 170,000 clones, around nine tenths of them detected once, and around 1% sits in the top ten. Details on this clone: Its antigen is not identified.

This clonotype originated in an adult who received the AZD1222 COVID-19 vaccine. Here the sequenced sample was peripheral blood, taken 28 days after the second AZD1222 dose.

CDR3 in amino acids: CASSVSGGGNEQFF. DNA for the CDR3: TGTGCCAGCAGCGTCAGCGGGGGGGGGAATGAGCAGTTCTTC. The rearrangement joins TRBV9 to TRBJ2-1; 10 positions match TRBD2. V lost 2 bases to trimming and J lost 7 bases; unmatched junction nucleotides: 3. Germline-derived CDR1 and CDR2 are SGDLS and YYNGEE. The CDR3 is 14 amino acids.